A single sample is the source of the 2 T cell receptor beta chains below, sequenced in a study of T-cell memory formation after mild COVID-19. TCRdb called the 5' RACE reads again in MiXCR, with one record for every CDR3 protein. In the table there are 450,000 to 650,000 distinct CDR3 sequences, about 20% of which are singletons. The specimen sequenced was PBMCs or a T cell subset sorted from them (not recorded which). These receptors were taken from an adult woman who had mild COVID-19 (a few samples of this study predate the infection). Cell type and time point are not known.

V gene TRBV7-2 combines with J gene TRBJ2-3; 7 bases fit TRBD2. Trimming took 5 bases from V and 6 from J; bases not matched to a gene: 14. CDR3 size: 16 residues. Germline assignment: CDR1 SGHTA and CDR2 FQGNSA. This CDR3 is CASSVGRADLSDTQYF. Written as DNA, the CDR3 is TGTGCCAGCAGCGTAGGGAGGGCCGACCTGTCCGATACGCAGTATTTT.

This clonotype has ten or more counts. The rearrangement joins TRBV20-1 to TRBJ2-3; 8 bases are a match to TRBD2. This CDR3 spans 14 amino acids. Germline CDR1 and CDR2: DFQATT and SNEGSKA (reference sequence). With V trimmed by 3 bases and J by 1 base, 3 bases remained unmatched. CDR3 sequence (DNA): TGCAGTGCTAGGGATAGCGGGGGCACAGATACGCAGTATTTT. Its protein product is CSARDSGGTDTQYF.